These T cell receptor beta chains were read from a single sample in a study of T cell responses to AZD1222 COVID-19 vaccine. The method was immunoSEQ multiplex PCR; TCRdb's version includes in-frame clones alone and lacks a portion of them. The table lists around 160,000 clones, 82% of them singletons. The input for sequencing was peripheral blood, taken on day 0 of MenACWY control vaccination. These receptor sequences come from an adult in good health. CDR3s include the opening cysteine and the closing phenylalanine or tryptophan. Fields, in order: J gene, V gene, D gene, clone size, CDR3 DNA, CDR3 protein. D genes are given only for firm matches. Expanded clones are given a class, and other clones once, few, many or no size at all.

>TRBJ1-2|TRBV5-4|TRBD1|-
TGTGCCAGCAGCCCACATCAAACCGGGACAGGGGAAGGCGGCTACACCTTC
CASSPHQTGTGEGGYTF
>TRBJ1-3|TRBV5-5|-|-
TGTGCCAGCAGCTTGGCAGGCCCCTCTGGAAACACCATATATTTT
CASSLAGPSGNTIYF
>TRBJ1-5|TRBV11-3|-|-
TGTGCCAGCAGCTTACGGTCCCGGACATACAATCAGCCCCAGCATTTT
CASSLRSRTYNQPQHF
>TRBJ2-2|TRBV5-4|-|-
TGTGCCAGCAGCTCACAGGGAGCGGTCACCGGGGAGCTGTTTTTT
CASSSQGAVTGELFF
>TRBJ2-2|TRBV19|-|-
TGTGCCAGTAGTGGGGGGACAGTAAACACCGGGGAGCTGTTTTTT
CASSGGTVNTGELFF
>TRBJ1-1|TRBV2|-|-
TGTGCCAGCACTCGGGGGAACACTGAAGCTTTCTTT
CASTRGNTEAFF
>TRBJ1-1|TRBV6-5|-|-
TGTGCCAGCAAGGAGGCGGTTGACACTGAAGCTTTCTTT
CASKEAVDTEAFF
>TRBJ1-5|TRBV27|-|-
TGTGCCAGCAGTTTAAGGCCTTATCAGCCCCAGCATTTT
CASSLRPYQPQHF
>TRBJ2-1|TRBV5-4|TRBD1|few
TGTGCCAGCAGCTCCGGGACAGGGGGATACAATGAGCAGTTCTTC
CASSSGTGGYNEQFF
>TRBJ2-7|TRBV7-6|TRBD1|once
TGTGCCAGCAGCCCGGACAGGGGCGGCGAGCAGTACTTC
CASSPDRGGEQYF
>TRBJ2-1|TRBV4-2|-|-
TGTGCCAGCAGCCAAGATCCGGGCCCCAATGAGCAGTTCTTC
CASSQDPGPNEQFF
>TRBJ2-3|TRBV7-6|-|-
TGTGCCAGCAGCTTGGGTGGGAGTTCAGATACGCAGTATTTT
CASSLGGSSDTQYF
>TRBJ2-1|TRBV5-1|TRBD1|once
TGCGCCAGCAGCCAGGGACAGGGTTGGTCGGGTGAGCAGTTCTTC
CASSQGQGWSGEQFF
>TRBJ1-4|TRBV28|-|-
TGTGCCAGCACCCGGAACAGACTTAATGAAAAACTGTTTTTT
CASTRNRLNEKLFF
>TRBJ2-3|TRBV24-1|TRBD2|-
TGTGCCACCAGTAAGCGGGGGGCGGGGGAAGATACGCAGTATTTT
CATSKRGAGEDTQYF
>TRBJ1-2|TRBV12-3/TRBV12-4|-|-
TGTGCCAGCAGTTTCGGGGCTGGGTATGGCTACACCTTC
CASSFGAGYGYTF
>TRBJ1-2|TRBV15|-|-
TGTGCCACCAGTGGAGGGGTGTATGGCTACACCTTC
CATSGGVYGYTF
>TRBJ1-2|TRBV6-5|-|-
TGTGCCAGCAGCCAGGGAAACTATGGCTACACCTTC
CASSQGNYGYTF
>TRBJ1-2|TRBV3-1/TRBV3-2|-|many
TGTGCCAGCAGCCAAGATTTTCGGGCCAGACCGAACTATGGCTACACCTTC
CASSQDFRARPNYGYTF
>TRBJ1-2|TRBV11-2|-|once
TGTGCCAGCTCCCCGGAAGGGAGCTATGGCTACACCTTC
CASSPEGSYGYTF
>TRBJ2-1|TRBV13|TRBD2|-
TGTGCCAGCAGCTTAGGAGGGCTAGCGGGCTACAATGAGCAGTTCTTC
CASSLGGLAGYNEQFF
>TRBJ1-1|TRBV3-1/TRBV3-2|TRBD1|once
TGTGCCAGCAGCGATATAACAGGGGCCCGCACTGAAGCTTTCTTT
CASSDITGARTEAFF
>TRBJ2-1|TRBV9|-|-
TGTGCCAGCAGCGCCGACAGTTCCTACAATGAGCAGTTCTTC
CASSADSSYNEQFF
>TRBJ2-6|TRBV5-1|-|once
TGCGCCAGCAGCTTGAACGTCCTCTCTGGGGCCAACGTCCTGACTTTC
CASSLNVLSGANVLTF
>TRBJ2-3|TRBV25-1|TRBD1|-
TGTGCCAGCAGCCTCAACCCTCCGGGACAGGGGGTCACAGATACGCAGTATTTT
CASSLNPPGQGVTDTQYF
>TRBJ1-1|TRBV4-1|-|-
TGCGCCAGCAGCCCATCCCCCATCAGTAGCGAAGCTTTCTTT
CASSPSPISSEAFF
>TRBJ1-4|TRBV24-1|-|once
TGTGCCACCTCGCGAGGGGCGGGTGAAAAACTGTTTTTT
CATSRGAGEKLFF
>TRBJ2-5|TRBV16|-|-
TGTGCCAGCAGCCGTGATCGGGAGACCCAGTACTTC
CASSRDRETQYF
>TRBJ1-3|TRBV5-1|TRBD1|-
TGCGCCAGCAGCTGGGACAGCTCCTCTGGAAACACCATATATTTT
CASSWDSSSGNTIYF
>TRBJ1-5|TRBV19|-|-
TGTGCCCCGGACAGACCCAATCAGCCCCAGCATTTT
CAPDRPNQPQHF
>TRBJ1-4|TRBV6-5|-|-
TGTGCCAGCAGTTACTCGATAGGCGTGTCCTATGAAAAACTGTTTTTT
CASSYSIGVSYEKLFF
>TRBJ1-1|TRBV4-2|-|few
TGTGCCAGCAGCCAAGTGGGGGCCCCGGGGGCGGACACTGAAGCTTTCTTT
CASSQVGAPGADTEAFF